This T cell receptor beta chain was recorded in a study of T cell responses to AZD1222 COVID-19 vaccine. Study-wide findings and caveats: Donors were mostly white British, more females; clonal diversity possibly underestimated.

Profiling relied on immunoSEQ multiplex PCR, and the TCRdb table lists in-frame clones only, not all of them. In the table there are 160,000 or so clones, more than 85% of which are singletons. CDR1 is MNHEY and CDR2 is SMNVEV in the germline V gene (reference sequence). Trimming pared 5 bases from V and 2 bases from J, leaving 10 bases between. This CDR3 is 14 amino acids long. This clone showed up just once. Antigen: not known. The specimen was peripheral blood, collected 28 days after the second AZD1222 dose. This receptor was identified in an adult who received the AZD1222 COVID-19 vaccine. The rearrangement links TRBV27 to TRBJ1-5; D may be TRBD1 (5 bases). The CDR3 loop reads CASSPGYGNQPQHF. The CDR3, as DNA: TGTGCCAGCAGTCCAGGGTATGGCAATCAGCCCCAGCATTTT.